This is a list of T cell receptor beta chains from one sample in a study of T cells after yellow fever vaccination. TCRdb ran MiXCR on the 5' RACE reads and lists one entry per CDR3 protein. The sample has 75,000 to 100,000 distinct CDR3 sequences, over 8% seen once; the top ten hold around 17%. This specimen was CD8+ T cells not binding an NS4B(214-222) dextramer, sorted from PBMCs, taken more than 14 days after the first yellow fever vaccination. These TCRs come from a young man who received the YFV17D yellow fever vaccine. Both conserved end residues are part of each CDR3. Fields, in order: CDR3 protein, V gene.

CDR3: CAISGQVDYEQYF
V: TRBV10-3

CDR3: CASSLGPDTQYF
V: TRBV7-9

CDR3: CASSRGGWDTEAFF
V: TRBV28

CDR3: CASSRRQVSYGYTF
V: TRBV14

CDR3: CAIRTANTGELFF
V: TRBV7-9

CDR3: CASKPGLRTGELFF
V: TRBV13

CDR3: CASSHQLEIQETQYF
V: TRBV3-1

CDR3: CASRPTWDRGFEKLFF
V: TRBV28

CDR3: CASSQVGGKLFF
V: TRBV27

CDR3: CASSYVTDGDHEQFF
V: TRBV6-2/TRBV6-3

CDR3: CASRPFGGLETQYF
V: TRBV5-1

CDR3: CSAGLAGGPNVQFF
V: TRBV20-1

CDR3: CASSQETGMNTEAFF
V: TRBV4-2

CDR3: CASSVDRASNQPQHF
V: TRBV4-3

CDR3: CASERGNSYTF
V: TRBV25-1

CDR3: CASRTQDRGNQPQHF
V: TRBV12-3/TRBV12-4

CDR3: CASSLAVLNTEAFF
V: TRBV12-3/TRBV12-4

CDR3: CASSYPGRLAQGETQYF
V: TRBV12-3/TRBV12-4

CDR3: CASSPRRRNRVSDTQYF
V: TRBV7-9

CDR3: CSVVPTGLHSYEQYF
V: TRBV29-1

CDR3: CSASALAGGSEYQETQYF
V: TRBV20-1

CDR3: CSVSPGQGYNEQFF
V: TRBV29-1

CDR3: CASSLGLGHRAGELFF
V: TRBV12-3/TRBV12-4

CDR3: CASSLTGNTGELFF
V: TRBV5-1

CDR3: CASSRDRAGTGELFF
V: TRBV11-2

CDR3: CATSSRAGGELFF
V: TRBV15